The clone carrying this T cell receptor (beta chain) was detected ten times or more. Its specificity is not known. The diagnoses drew upon clinical symptoms, serum thyroxine and TRAb, thyroid ultrasound and orbital computed tomography. The entry originates in a study of T cells in Graves' hyperthyroidism and ophthalmopathy. V lost 2 bases to trimming and J lost 5 bases, with 10 bases between them. The length of the CDR3 is 13 residues. CDR1 and CDR2 (germline): GTSNPN, SVGIG (reference sequence). Points from the study as a whole: Blood also showed most of the thyroid clonotypes that were expanded above 0.001.

TCR beta CDR3 regions were amplified from RNA transcripts. The primer set for the first-round RT-PCR of the TCR CDR3 was HTBI. TCRdb re-derived calls from the multiplex PCR reads in MiXCR, one entry per CDR3 protein. The sample shows 250,000 to 350,000 distinct CDR3 sequences, about 20% of them seen only once. This receptor was taken from a man aged 25-45 years with Graves' ophthalmopathy. V gene TRBV30 combines with J gene TRBJ2-1; D is possibly TRBD2 (6 bases). What was sequenced was blood. CDR3 sequence: CAWSSRRDNEQFF. CDR3 in DNA: TGTGCCTGGAGTTCGAGGAGGGACAATGAGCAGTTCTTC.